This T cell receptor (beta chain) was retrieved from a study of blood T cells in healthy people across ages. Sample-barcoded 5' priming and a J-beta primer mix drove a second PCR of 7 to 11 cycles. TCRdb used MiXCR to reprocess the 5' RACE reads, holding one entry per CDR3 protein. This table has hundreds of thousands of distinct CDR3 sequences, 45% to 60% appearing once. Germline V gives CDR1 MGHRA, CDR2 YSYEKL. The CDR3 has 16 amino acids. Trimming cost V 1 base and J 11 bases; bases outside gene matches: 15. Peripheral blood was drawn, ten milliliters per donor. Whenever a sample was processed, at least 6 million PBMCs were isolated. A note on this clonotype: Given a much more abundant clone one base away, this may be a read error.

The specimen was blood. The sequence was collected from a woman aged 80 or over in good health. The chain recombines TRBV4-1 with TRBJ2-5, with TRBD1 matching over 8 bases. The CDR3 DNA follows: TGCGCCAGCAGCCAAGCAGGGGGCGCGGGATACAATGAGCAGTACTTC. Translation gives CASSQAGGAGYNEQYF.